The 26 T cell receptor beta chains below come from one sample, sequenced in a study of identifying expanded T cells in peripheral blood. Sequencing was performed with immunoSEQ multiplex PCR; in TCRdb, only in-frame clones are kept and a portion is missing. The table records 90,000 or so clones, 70% to 90% of them present only once. Input material: blood. These receptors were collected from a person aged 18 to 70 in good health.

In this sample, this clone turned up once. V gene TRBV15 combines with J gene TRBJ2-4, with 7 bases fitting TRBD1. The CDR3 is made up of 15 amino acids. V was pared by 8 bases and J by 2 bases, with 9 bases of the junction left unmatched. Germline lookup yields CDR1 LNHNV and CDR2 YYDKDF (reference sequence). The CDR3 here is CATHGTEKPKNIQYF. CDR3 bases: TGTGCCACCCACGGGACAGAAAAACCCAAAAACATTCAGTACTTC.

As for this clone: Relative to the germline gene, one junction end is altered; a read error may explain this. The rearrangement uses TRBV11-2 and TRBJ2-7; 7 bases line up with TRBD1. Per the germline V gene, CDR1 is SGHAT and CDR2 is FQNNGV. The CDR3 consists of 15 residues. The CDR3 protein is CASSIETGSFYEQYF. The CDR3 bases are TGTGCCAGCAGCATAGAGACAGGGAGCTTCTACGAGCAGTACTTC.

The V and J genes are TRBV7-9 and TRBJ2-2; the match to TRBD2 covers 10 bases. Looked up from germline, CDR1 is SEHNR and CDR2 is FQNEAQ (reference sequence). The V segment lost 5 bases and the J segment 4 bases; nucleotides outside the gene matches: 4. The CDR3 has 15 residues. CDR3 coding DNA: TGTGCCAGCAGCCCTCTAGCGGGGGTCACCGGGGAGCTGTTTTTT. It encodes CASSPLAGVTGELFF.

The chain uses TRBV6-6 and TRBJ1-1; D gene ambiguous. Trimming stripped 4 bases from V and 9 bases from J, with 15 bases between. CDR3 length: 13 amino acids. CDR1 and CDR2 (germline): MNHNY, SVGAGI (reference sequence). CDR3 sequence reads: CASSSGPPGKAFF. In DNA form, the CDR3 reads TGTGCCAGCAGTTCGGGTCCGCCTGGAAAAGCTTTCTTT.

This clone was picked up one time. V and J are TRBV6-6 and TRBJ2-7; TRBD2 matches at 8 bases. V shed 6 bases, J shed 1 base, and the junction held 2 bases outside the gene matches. CDR3 length: 13 amino acids. Germline loops: CDR1 MNHNY, CDR2 SVGAGI (reference sequence). The chain's CDR3 is CASRASGSYEQYF. In DNA, the CDR3 is TGTGCCAGCAGGGCTAGCGGGTCCTACGAGCAGTACTTC.

The chain employs TRBV18 and TRBJ2-4; D possibly corresponds to TRBD2 (6 bases). With 2 bases removed from V and 4 bases from J, the gap between germline ends came to 12 bases. CDR1 is KGHSH, CDR2 LQKENI, per germline. This CDR3 region has 15 residues. As DNA, the CDR3 is TGTGCCAGCTCACCATATAATGGGACTAAAAACATTCAGTACTTC. Its protein product is CASSPYNGTKNIQYF. The full variable domain, in which reference TRBV18 and TRBJ2-4 provide the parts outside the CDR3, is NAGVMQNPRHLVRRRGQEARLRCSPMKGHSHVYWYRQLPEEGLKFMVYLQKENIIDESGMPKERFSAEFPKEGPSILRIQQVVRGDSAAYFCASSPYNGTKNIQYFGAGTRLSVL.

The chain is built from TRBV29-1 and TRBJ1-1, with a tentative D call TRBD1 (6 bases). The germline V and J ends were trimmed by 6 bases and 1 base, with 21 bases remaining between them. The CDR3 is 16 residues long. CDR1 is SQVTM and CDR2 is ANQGSEA in the germline V gene. The DNA of the CDR3 is TGCAGCGTACGTAGAATTGGCTTGACAGGGAACACTGAAGCTTTCTTT. Translating gives CSVRRIGLTGNTEAFF.

The J gene is TRBJ1-1, the V gene TRBV27; D is unresolved. The CDR3 runs to 15 residues. Germline loops: CDR1 MNHEY, CDR2 SMNVEV (reference sequence). The V and J ends lost 8 bases and 3 bases respectively, with 19 bases between them. CDR3 in DNA: TGTGCCAGCCAGAGGCTCTATAGGGATGACACTGAAGCTTTCTTT. Translated, it gives CASQRLYRDDTEAFF.

The chain combines TRBV7-9 with TRBJ2-1; no clear D. The CDR3 is made up of 14 amino acids. The germline V gene encodes CDR1 SEHNR and CDR2 FQNEAQ (reference sequence). V lost 5 bases to trimming and J lost 4 bases, with 12 bases between them. CDR3 loop: CASSRTDGYNEQFF. CDR3 in DNA: TGTGCCAGCAGCCGCACTGATGGATACAATGAGCAGTTCTTC.

This clone was detected a few times. In DNA, the CDR3 is TGTGCCTGGAGCAAAACGGACGGAGGAGTTTATGGCTACACCTTC. Encoded protein: CAWSKTDGGVYGYTF. The chain links TRBV30 to TRBJ1-2; D gene uncertain. The CDR3 covers 15 residues. Per germline, CDR1 GTSNPN and CDR2 SVGIG (reference sequence). V gave up 3 bases and J gave up 5 bases, with 19 bases separating them.

This clone was seen repeatedly, ten times or more. The chain recombines TRBV19 with TRBJ1-5; the match to TRBD1 covers 7 bases. This CDR3 spans 15 amino acids. Losses at the gene ends were 4 bases for V and 1 base for J; bases not matched to a gene: 4. Germline V gene sequence: CDR1 LNHDA, CDR2 SQIVND (reference sequence). The CDR3: CASSTWTGSNQPQHF. The CDR3, as DNA: TGTGCCAGTAGTACTTGGACAGGAAGCAATCAGCCCCAGCATTTT. Full variable domain (remainder filled in from reference TRBV19 and TRBJ1-5): DGGITQSPKYLFRKEGQNVTLSCEQNLNHDAMYWYRQDPGQGLRLIYYSQIVNDFQKGDIAEGYSVSREKKESFPLTVTSAQKNPTAFYLCASSTWTGSNQPQHFGDGTRLSIL.

The chain has TRBV5-4 and TRBJ2-3; TRBD2 matches at 8 bases. With 4 bases clipped from V and 0 bases from J, the junction kept 4 bases outside the gene matches. The germline V gene has CDR1 SGHNT and CDR2 YYREEE (reference sequence). The CDR3 is 15 amino acids. CDR3 nucleotide sequence: TGTGCCAGCAGCGCGGGAGGCTCAAGCACAGATACGCAGTATTTT. As protein: CASSAGGSSTDTQYF.

V usage is TRBV30 and J usage is TRBJ1-1; D remains unclear. V lost 3 bases and J lost 0, with 5 bases in between. CDR1 is GTSNPN, CDR2 SVGIG, per germline (reference sequence). The CDR3 spans 12 residues. CDR3 nucleotide sequence: TGTGCCTGGAGGAGGGTGAACACTGAAGCTTTCTTT. Its protein is CAWRRVNTEAFF.

The sample holds a few counts of this clone. The chain combines TRBV14 with TRBJ1-6, with no clear D. This CDR3 spans 14 amino acids. CDR1 and CDR2 from the germline V gene are SGHDN and FVKESK. V lost 3 bases and J lost 9, with 12 bases in between. The CDR3 sequence: CASSQRVAGSPLHF. Here the CDR3 DNA reads TGTGCCAGCAGCCAGAGGGTGGCTGGTTCACCCCTCCACTTT.

Only a few counts were recorded for this clone. The rearrangement links TRBV20-1 to TRBJ1-1; no clear D gene. V lost 1 base to trimming and J lost 1 base, with 1 base between them. This CDR3 is 11 amino acids long. The germline V gene has CDR1 DFQATT and CDR2 SNEGSKA (reference sequence). The CDR3 DNA reads TGCAGTGCTAGAGGGAACACTGAAGCTTTCTTT. Its translation is CSARGNTEAFF.

The chain employs TRBV10-3 and TRBJ1-2, with a tentative D call TRBD1 (5 bases). The V and J ends lost 6 bases and 5 bases respectively, with 19 bases between them. CDR3 length: 15 amino acids. Germline V lookup: CDR1 ENHRY, CDR2 SYGVKD. CDR3 coding DNA: TGTGCCATCAGCCTGATGCAGGGATTTCCTTATGGCTACACCTTC. It specifies CAISLMQGFPYGYTF.

The chain is built from TRBV7-9 and TRBJ2-7; TRBD1 agrees at 8 bases. Germline V lookup: CDR1 SEHNR, CDR2 FQNEAQ (reference sequence). CDR3 length: 15 amino acids. J was trimmed by 1 base and V by 5 bases; bases with no gene match: 7. The CDR3 nucleotides read TGTGCCAGCAGCCAAGCCTACAGGGGGTCCTACGAGCAGTACTTC. Its translation: CASSQAYRGSYEQYF.

CDR3 nucleotide sequence: TGTGCCAGCAGCTTAAGACTTCAACGAACGGTTACCGACGAGCAGTACTTC. Protein: CASSLRLQRTVTDEQYF. This rearrangement joins TRBV11-2 to TRBJ2-7; D is undetermined. Germline V gene data show CDR1 as SGHAT and CDR2 as FQNNGV. The CDR3 extends over 17 amino acids. V was cut by 2 bases and J by 5 bases, with 22 bases left in between.

This rearrangement joins TRBV19 to TRBJ2-2; either TRBD1 or TRBD2 may fit D (7 bases each). V was clipped by 7 bases and J by 3 bases, with 15 bases between them. Germline V CDR1 and CDR2: LNHDA, SQIVND (reference sequence). The CDR3 sequence is 15 residues long. The CDR3: CASNIQGGYTGELFF. CDR3 bases: TGTGCCAGTAATATCCAGGGGGGGTACACCGGGGAGCTGTTTTTT.

This clone was seen once. This same CDR3 is encoded by further DNA sequences in the sample. The rearrangement links TRBV5-1 to TRBJ1-4; a possible D gene is TRBD1 (6 bases). Trimming stripped 2 bases from V and 5 bases from J, with 10 bases between. The CDR3 contains 14 residues. Germline V gene lookup returns CDR1 SGHRS and CDR2 YFSETQ. The CDR3 sequence: CASSLGQGNEKLFF. The CDR3, as DNA: TGCGCCAGCAGCTTAGGGCAGGGGAATGAAAAACTGTTTTTT.

This chain connects TRBV6-5 to TRBJ1-1; D unclear. The CDR3 loop spans 15 amino acids. V was trimmed by 2 bases and J by 5 bases, leaving 15 bases between them. From germline, CDR1 is MNHEY and CDR2 SVGAGI. CDR3 protein: CASSYRFKTATEAFF. The CDR3 DNA sequence: TGTGCCAGCAGTTACAGGTTTAAAACAGCTACTGAAGCTTTCTTT.

On this clone itself: This sample also contains other DNA sequences that code for the same CDR3. The rearrangement links TRBV7-9 to TRBJ1-3, with D unresolved. V was pared by 3 bases and J by 0 bases, with 6 bases between. In germline, CDR1 is SEHNR, CDR2 FQNEAQ (reference sequence). CDR3 length: 14 residues. CDR3 loop: CASSLGSSGNTIYF. DNA of the CDR3: TGTGCCAGCAGCTTGGGGTCCTCTGGAAACACCATATATTTT. Supplemented by reference TRBV7-9 and TRBJ1-3, the full variable domain reads DTGVSQNPRHKITKRGQNVTFRCDPISEHNRLYWYRQTLGQGPEFLTYFQNEAQLEKSRLLSDRFSAERPKGSFSTLEIQRTEQGDSAMYLCASSLGSSGNTIYFGEGSWLTVV.

The J gene is TRBJ1-1, the V gene TRBV2; 9 bases fit TRBD1. V lost 3 bases, J lost 4 bases, and 9 bases stayed unmatched. Germline V CDR1 and CDR2: SNHLY, FYNNEI. The CDR3 is 16 residues long. CDR3 sequence reads: CASSEGDRDVGTEAFF. The CDR3 region has the DNA TGTGCCAGCAGTGAGGGGGACAGGGATGTCGGCACTGAAGCTTTCTTT.

The chain couples TRBV4-3 to TRBJ1-6, with D perhaps matching TRBD1 (6 bases). Germline values: CDR1 LGHNA, CDR2 YSLEER. V was shortened by 4 bases and J by 7 bases, with 11 bases between the two germline ends. The CDR3 length is 14 residues. The CDR3 DNA sequence: TGCGCCAGCAGCCCCAGGGGTGGGAATTCACCCCTCCACTTT. Amino acids: CASSPRGGNSPLHF.

V usage is TRBV27 and J usage is TRBJ2-1; D is ambiguous. The V gene's germline CDR1 is MNHEY and CDR2 SMNVEV (reference sequence). This CDR3 comprises 11 residues. The V gene lost 6 bases and the J gene lost 5 bases, with 5 bases spanning the gap. CDR3 DNA sequence: TGTGCCAGCAGGGTAAACAATGAGCAGTTCTTC. Amino acid sequence: CASRVNNEQFF.

The J gene is TRBJ1-2, the V gene TRBV6-1, with D unclear. V lost 4 bases, J lost 6 bases, and 21 bases lay in between. The CDR3 is 16 amino acids. Germline loops: CDR1 MNHNS, CDR2 SASEGT. Here the CDR3 DNA reads TGTGCCAGCAGTGTGGACCCTTATCTGGACCGGCATGGCTACACCTTC. Protein product: CASSVDPYLDRHGYTF.